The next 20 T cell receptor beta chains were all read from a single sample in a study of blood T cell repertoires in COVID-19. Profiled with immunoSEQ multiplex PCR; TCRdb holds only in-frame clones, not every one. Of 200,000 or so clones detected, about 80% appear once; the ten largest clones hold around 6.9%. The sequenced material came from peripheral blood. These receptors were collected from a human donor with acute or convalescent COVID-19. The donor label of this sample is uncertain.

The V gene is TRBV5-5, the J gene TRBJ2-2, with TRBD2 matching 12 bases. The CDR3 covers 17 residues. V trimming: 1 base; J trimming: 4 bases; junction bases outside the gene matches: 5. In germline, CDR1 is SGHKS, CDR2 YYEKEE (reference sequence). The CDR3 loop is CASSLTGTSGSTGELFF. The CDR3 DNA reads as TGTGCCAGCAGCTTGACGGGGACTAGCGGGTCCACCGGGGAGCTGTTTTTT.

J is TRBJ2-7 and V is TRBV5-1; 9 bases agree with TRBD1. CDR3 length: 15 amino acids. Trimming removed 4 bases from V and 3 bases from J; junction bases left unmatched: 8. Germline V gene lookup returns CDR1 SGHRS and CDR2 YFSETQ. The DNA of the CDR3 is TGCGCCAGCAGCCTGACACCGACAGGGGGCTACGAGCAGTACTTC. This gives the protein CASSLTPTGGYEQYF. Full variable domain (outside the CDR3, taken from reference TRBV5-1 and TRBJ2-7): KAGVTQTPRYLIKTRGQQVTLSCSPISGHRSVSWYQQTPGQGLQFLFEYFSETQRNKGNFPGRFSGRQFSNSRSEMNVSTLELGDSALYLCASSLTPTGGYEQYFGPGTRLTVT.

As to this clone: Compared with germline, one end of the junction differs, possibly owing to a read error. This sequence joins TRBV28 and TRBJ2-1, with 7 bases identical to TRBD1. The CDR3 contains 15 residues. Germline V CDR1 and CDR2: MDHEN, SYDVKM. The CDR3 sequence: CASILGTAWGNEQFF. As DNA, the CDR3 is TGTGCCAGCATTTTAGGGACAGCCTGGGGGAATGAGCAGTTCTTC.

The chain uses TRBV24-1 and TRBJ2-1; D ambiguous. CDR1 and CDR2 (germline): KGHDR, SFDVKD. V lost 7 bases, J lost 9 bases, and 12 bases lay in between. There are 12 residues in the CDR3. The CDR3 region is CATSTEKSEQFF. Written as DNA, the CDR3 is TGTGCCACCAGCACAGAGAAAAGTGAGCAGTTCTTC.

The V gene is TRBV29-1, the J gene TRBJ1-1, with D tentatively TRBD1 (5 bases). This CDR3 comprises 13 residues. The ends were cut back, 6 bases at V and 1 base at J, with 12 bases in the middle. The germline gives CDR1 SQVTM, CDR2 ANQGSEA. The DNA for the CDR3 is TGCAGCGTCGGGCGGGGACCGAACACTGAAGCTTTCTTT. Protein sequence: CSVGRGPNTEAFF.

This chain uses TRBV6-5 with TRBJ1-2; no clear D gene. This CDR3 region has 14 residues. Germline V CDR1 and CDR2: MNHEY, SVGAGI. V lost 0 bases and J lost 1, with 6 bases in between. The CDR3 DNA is TGTGCCAGCAGTTACTCGTCAAATAACTATGGCTACACCTTC. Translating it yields CASSYSSNNYGYTF.

The CDR3, as DNA: TGTGCCAGCAGTAACTTCAGGGGTCCCACTGAAGCTTTCTTT. The encoded protein is CASSNFRGPTEAFF. J is TRBJ1-1 and V is TRBV6-5; tentatively, D is TRBD1 (6 bases). This CDR3 region has 14 residues. Trimming left V 5 bases short and J 4 bases short, with 14 bases between. Germline loops: CDR1 MNHEY, CDR2 SVGAGI.

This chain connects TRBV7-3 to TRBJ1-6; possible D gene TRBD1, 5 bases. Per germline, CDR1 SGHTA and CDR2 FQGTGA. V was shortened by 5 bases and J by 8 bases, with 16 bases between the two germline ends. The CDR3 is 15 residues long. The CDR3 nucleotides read TGTGCCAGCAGCCGCAGACCAGGGTCAGATTCACCCCTCCACTTT. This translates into CASSRRPGSDSPLHF.

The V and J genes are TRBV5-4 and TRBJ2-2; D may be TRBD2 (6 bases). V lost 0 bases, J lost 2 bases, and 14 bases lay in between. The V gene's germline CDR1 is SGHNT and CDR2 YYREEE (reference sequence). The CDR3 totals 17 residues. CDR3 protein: CASSLAGLARNTGELFF. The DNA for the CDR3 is TGTGCCAGCAGCTTGGCCGGGCTAGCGAGAAACACCGGGGAGCTGTTTTTT. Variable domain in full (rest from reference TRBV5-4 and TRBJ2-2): ETGVTQSPTHLIKTRGQQVTLRCSSQSGHNTVSWYQQALGQGPQFIFQYYREEENGRGNFPPRFSGLQFPNYSSELNVNALELDDSALYLCASSLAGLARNTGELFFGEGSRLTVL.

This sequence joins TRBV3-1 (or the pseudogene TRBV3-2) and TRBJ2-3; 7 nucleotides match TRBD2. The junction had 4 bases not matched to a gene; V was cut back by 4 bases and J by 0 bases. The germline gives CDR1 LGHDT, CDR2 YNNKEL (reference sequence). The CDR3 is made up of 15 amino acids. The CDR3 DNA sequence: TGTGCCAGCAGCCCTAGCGGAGGAAGCACAGATACGCAGTATTTT. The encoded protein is CASSPSGGSTDTQYF.

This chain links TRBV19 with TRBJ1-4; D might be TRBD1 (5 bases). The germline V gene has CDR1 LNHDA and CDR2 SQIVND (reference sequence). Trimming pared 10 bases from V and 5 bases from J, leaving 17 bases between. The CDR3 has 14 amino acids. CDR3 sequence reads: CATSRGEKNEKLFF. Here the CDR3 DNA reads TGTGCCACCTCCCGGGGGGAGAAGAATGAAAAACTGTTTTTT.

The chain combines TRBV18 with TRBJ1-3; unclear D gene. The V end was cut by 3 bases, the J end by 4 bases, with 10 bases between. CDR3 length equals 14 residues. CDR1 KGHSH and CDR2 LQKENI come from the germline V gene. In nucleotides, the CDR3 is TGTGCCAGCTCACCGTCGTCAGTGGGAAACACCATATATTTT. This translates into CASSPSSVGNTIYF. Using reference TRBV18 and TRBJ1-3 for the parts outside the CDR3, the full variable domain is NAGVMQNPRHLVRRRGQEARLRCSPMKGHSHVYWYRQLPEEGLKFMVYLQKENIIDESGMPKERFSAEFPKEGPSILRIQQVVRGDSAAYFCASSPSSVGNTIYFGEGSWLTVV.

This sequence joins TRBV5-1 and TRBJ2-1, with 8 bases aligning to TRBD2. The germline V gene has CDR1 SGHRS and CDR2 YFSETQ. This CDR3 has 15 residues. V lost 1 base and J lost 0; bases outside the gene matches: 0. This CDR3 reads CASSLSGSSYNEQFF. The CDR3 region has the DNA TGCGCCAGCAGCTTGAGCGGGAGCTCCTACAATGAGCAGTTCTTC.

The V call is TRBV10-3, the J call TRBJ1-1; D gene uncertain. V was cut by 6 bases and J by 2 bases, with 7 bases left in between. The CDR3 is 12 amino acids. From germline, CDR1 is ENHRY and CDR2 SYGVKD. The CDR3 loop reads CAISTVNTEAFF. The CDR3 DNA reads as TGTGCCATCAGCACTGTCAACACTGAAGCTTTCTTT.

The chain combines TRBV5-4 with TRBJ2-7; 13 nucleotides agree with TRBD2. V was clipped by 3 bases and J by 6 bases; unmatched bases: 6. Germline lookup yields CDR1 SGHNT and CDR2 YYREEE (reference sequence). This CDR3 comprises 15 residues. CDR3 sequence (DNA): TGTGCCAGCAGCTCCCGGACTAGCGGGAGTGGCGAGCAGTACTTC. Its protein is CASSSRTSGSGEQYF.

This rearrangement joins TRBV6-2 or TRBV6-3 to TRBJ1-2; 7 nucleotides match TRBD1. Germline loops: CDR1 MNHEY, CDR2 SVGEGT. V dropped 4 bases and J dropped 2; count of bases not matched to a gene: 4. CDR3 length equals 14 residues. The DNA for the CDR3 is TGTGCCAGCAGTTTTTCGGGACAGAACTATGGCTACACCTTC. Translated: CASSFSGQNYGYTF.

This chain's CDR3 is CAWNPGTGRHGYTF. For the CDR3, the DNA is TGTGCCTGGAACCCCGGGACAGGGAGACATGGCTACACCTTC. This sequence joins TRBV30 and TRBJ1-2; 9 nucleotides match TRBD1. The trim removed 4 bases at V and 6 bases at J, leaving 9 bases unmatched. CDR3 length equals 14 residues. Germline V gives CDR1 GTSNPN, CDR2 SVGIG (reference sequence).

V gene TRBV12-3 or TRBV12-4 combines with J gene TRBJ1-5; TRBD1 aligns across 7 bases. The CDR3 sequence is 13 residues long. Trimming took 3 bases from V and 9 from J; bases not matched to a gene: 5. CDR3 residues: CASSLGRGRPQHF. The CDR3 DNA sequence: TGTGCCAGCAGTTTGGGCAGGGGGAGGCCCCAGCATTTT.

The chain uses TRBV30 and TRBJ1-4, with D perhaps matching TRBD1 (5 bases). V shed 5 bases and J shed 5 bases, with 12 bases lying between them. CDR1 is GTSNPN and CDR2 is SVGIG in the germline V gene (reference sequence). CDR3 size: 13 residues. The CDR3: CAWGGTSNEKLFF. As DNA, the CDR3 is TGTGCCTGGGGGGGGACTTCGAATGAAAAACTGTTTTTT.

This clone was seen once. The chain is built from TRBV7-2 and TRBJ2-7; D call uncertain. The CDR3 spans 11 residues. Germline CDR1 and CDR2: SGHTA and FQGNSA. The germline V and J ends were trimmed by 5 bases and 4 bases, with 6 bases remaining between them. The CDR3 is CASSPGYEQYF. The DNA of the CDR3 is TGTGCCAGCAGCCCCGGGTACGAGCAGTACTTC.